Listed here are 20 T cell receptor beta chains from one sample, sequenced in a study of blood T cells in healthy people across ages. Primers used in a second PCR of about 6 to 12 cycles were a sample-barcoded 5' primer and a J-beta primer mix. TCRdb fed the 5' RACE reads into MiXCR, producing one record per CDR3 protein. Among over 600,000 distinct CDR3 sequences listed, approximately 60% were seen once. The sample taken for sequencing was blood. The receptors were gathered from a man aged 40-49 years in good health.

In the case of this clonotype: At one boundary the junction diverges from the germline segment, which might be a read error. The gene calls are TRBV7-7 and TRBJ2-3; 7 nucleotides line up with TRBD1. From germline, CDR1 is SSHAT and CDR2 FNYEAQ (reference sequence). The length of the CDR3 is 16 residues. CDR3 in DNA: TGTGCTAGCAGCCGGTCCCGGGACAGACGCACAGATACGCAGTATTTT. Translating it yields CASSRSRDRRTDTQYF.

J is TRBJ2-1 and V is TRBV9, with 8 bases fitting TRBD2. The CDR3 loop spans 14 amino acids. CDR1 SGDLS and CDR2 YYNGEE come from the germline V gene. V was pared by 0 bases and J by 9 bases, with 5 bases of the junction left unmatched. The CDR3 is CASSVATSEGEQFF. CDR3 nucleotide sequence: TGTGCCAGCAGCGTAGCGACTAGCGAAGGTGAGCAGTTCTTC.

The chain has TRBV12-3 or TRBV12-4 and TRBJ2-1, with 7 positions matching TRBD1. This CDR3 contains 15 residues. J gave up 6 bases and V 1 base, and 6 bases lay outside the gene matches. CDR3 DNA sequence: TGTGCCAGCAGTTTAGTTTGGAGGACAGGCAATGAGCAGTTCTTC. This sequence encodes CASSLVWRTGNEQFF.

This clonotype has a handful of counts. The chain has TRBV14 and TRBJ2-3; D gene unclear. The CDR3 runs to 11 residues. The V and J ends lost 1 base and 13 bases respectively, with 9 bases between them. The germline V gene has CDR1 SGHDN and CDR2 FVKESK. The CDR3 sequence: CASSQATVEYF. The CDR3 DNA reads TGTGCCAGCAGCCAAGCGACCGTAGAGTATTTT. The full variable domain, in which reference TRBV14 and TRBJ2-3 provide the parts outside the CDR3, is EAGVTQFPSHSVIEKGQTVTLRCDPISGHDNLYWYRRVMGKEIKFLLHFVKESKQDESGMPNNRFLAERTGGTYSTLKVQPAELEDSGVYFCASSQATVEYFGPGTRLTVL.

In regard to this clonotype: Since a much larger clone is just one base distant, this may be a read error. The chain recombines TRBV7-8 with TRBJ2-1, with D uncertain. The germline V and J ends were trimmed by 5 bases and 4 bases, with 12 bases remaining between them. The V gene's germline CDR1 is SGHVS and CDR2 FQNEAQ. The CDR3 runs to 14 residues. CDR3 nucleotide sequence: TGTGCCAGCAGCGTAGGTGGTAATTACAATGAGCAGTTCTTC. Its translation is CASSVGGNYNEQFF. Full variable domain (outside the CDR3, taken from reference TRBV7-8 and TRBJ2-1): GAGVSQSPRYKVAKRGQDVALRCDPISGHVSLFWYQQALGQGPEFLTYFQNEAQLDKSGLPSDRFFAERPEGSVSTLKIQRTQQEDSAVYLCASSVGGNYNEQFFGPGTRLTVL.

V gene TRBV20-1 combines with J gene TRBJ2-7; possibly TRBD2 for D (6 bases). V was cut by 3 bases and J by 0 bases, with 9 bases left in between. Germline lookup yields CDR1 DFQATT and CDR2 SNEGSKA (reference sequence). The CDR3 totals 13 residues. CDR3 bases: TGCAGTGCTAGCGGGACTCTCTCCTACGAGCAGTACTTC. It codes for CSASGTLSYEQYF.

The chain uses TRBV28 and TRBJ2-4; D remains ambiguous. The DNA end is more similar to TRBJ2-7, so the J call may be wrong. The CDR3 consists of 13 residues. The germline V gene encodes CDR1 MDHEN and CDR2 SYDVKM. The CDR3 region is CASSYTDPYEQYF. The CDR3 DNA sequence: TGTGCCAGCAGTTATACGGATCCCTACGAGCAGTACTTC.

The rearrangement links TRBV6-2 or TRBV6-3 to TRBJ2-7; TRBD1 agrees at 7 bases. Germline-derived CDR1 and CDR2 are MNHEY and SVGEGT. V trimming: 4 bases; J trimming: 12 bases; junction bases outside the gene matches: 12. The CDR3 extends over 13 amino acids. The CDR3 loop is CASSSARTGERYF. The CDR3 DNA follows: TGTGCCAGCAGTTCCGCTAGAACAGGGGAAAGGTACTTC.

As to this clonotype: Mismatch with germline at one junction end may stem from a read error. The CDR3 protein is CATSDFGGTNTQYF. The CDR3 coding sequence is TGTGCCACCAGTGATTTCGGCGGCACAAATACGCAGTATTTT. This rearrangement joins TRBV24-1 to TRBJ2-3; D ambiguous. Germline V gene sequence: CDR1 KGHDR, CDR2 SFDVKD. The CDR3 has 14 residues.

The rearrangement joins TRBV4-3 to TRBJ2-1, with 8 bases fitting TRBD2. CDR1 LGHNA and CDR2 YSLEER come from the germline V gene. J gave up 3 bases and V 3 bases, and 10 bases lay outside the gene matches. This CDR3 is built from 17 residues. The CDR3, as DNA: TGCGCCAGCAGCCAGGCTACAGCGGGAGCCTACTACAATGAGCAGTTCTTC. Amino acid sequence: CASSQATAGAYYNEQFF.

This rearrangement joins TRBV10-3 to TRBJ1-2, with TRBD1 matching over 9 bases. Unmatched junction bases numbered 4, after V lost 5 bases and J lost 6 bases. The CDR3 is 13 residues long. CDR1 and CDR2 from the germline V gene are ENHRY and SYGVKD. This chain's CDR3 is CAISQQGANGYTF. The CDR3 coding sequence is TGTGCCATCAGTCAACAGGGGGCTAATGGCTACACCTTC.

The V call is TRBV5-1, the J call TRBJ1-2, with D possibly matching TRBD1 (6 bases). This CDR3 comprises 14 residues. V dropped 4 bases and J dropped 4 bases, with 14 bases sitting between them. In germline, CDR1 is SGHRS, CDR2 YFSETQ. DNA for the CDR3: TGCGCCAGCAGCCCGGGGGCAGGGGTCTATGGCTACACCTTC. It is translated as CASSPGAGVYGYTF.

The chain is built from TRBV3-1 and TRBJ1-2; D not resolved. Germline loops: CDR1 LGHDT, CDR2 YNNKEL (reference sequence). V was trimmed by 0 bases and J by 4 bases, leaving 21 bases between them. This CDR3 is built from 18 residues. DNA for the CDR3: TGTGCCAGCAGCCAAGATTCGGGCGGTGCCAGTCGGGGCTATGGCTACACCTTC. Amino acids: CASSQDSGGASRGYGYTF.

The gene calls are TRBV2 and TRBJ2-7; 9 positions match TRBD2. The J call may not be correct, given that the DNA end is closer to TRBJ2-5. Germline values: CDR1 SNHLY, CDR2 FYNNEI. There are 14 residues in the CDR3. The CDR3 sequence: CASSVAGVAVTQYF. As DNA, the CDR3 is TGTGCCAGCAGTGTAGCGGGGGTTGCGGTGACCCAGTACTTC.

The table lists this clonotype with a few counts. This rearrangement joins TRBV7-9 to TRBJ2-1, with D maybe TRBD2 (5 bases). Trimming took 6 bases from V and 8 from J, leaving 11 bases between them. Germline CDR1 reads SEHNR; CDR2 reads FQNEAQ (reference sequence). The CDR3 contains 12 residues. The CDR3 nucleotides read TGTGCCAGCAGTCAAGGGAGCGATGAGCAGTTCTTC. This encodes CASSQGSDEQFF.

The V call is TRBV3-1, the J call TRBJ2-5; D call uncertain. The CDR3 consists of 13 residues. Trimming shortened V by 0 bases and J by 13 bases, and 15 bases separated the two germline ends. Germline V lookup: CDR1 LGHDT, CDR2 YNNKEL (reference sequence). The CDR3 DNA reads as TGTGCCAGCAGCCAAGATGGCAGACGTCCTATGTACTTC. Amino acids: CASSQDGRRPMYF.

This sequence joins TRBV2 and TRBJ1-1; no firm D call. Trimming left V 7 bases short and J 5 bases short, with 11 bases between. The CDR3 covers 12 residues. Germline V lookup: CDR1 SNHLY, CDR2 FYNNEI. As DNA, the CDR3 is TGTGCCAGCAAGTTTGGAACAACTGAAGCTTTCTTT. This translates into CASKFGTTEAFF.

This clonotype showed up just a few times. V and J are TRBV20-1 and TRBJ1-4, with unresolved D. The CDR3 loop spans 14 amino acids. Germline V gene data show CDR1 as DFQATT and CDR2 as SNEGSKA (reference sequence). Deletions cut 8 bases from V and 7 bases from J, with 20 bases between. The CDR3 DNA follows: TGCAGTACCTCCACGGGGTCGTGGGGTGAAAAACTGTTTTTT. Translation: CSTSTGSWGEKLFF.

The genes are TRBV4-1 and TRBJ2-7; D gene unclear. The CDR3 runs 12 residues. Looked up from germline, CDR1 is MGHRA and CDR2 is YSYEKL. Trimming cost V 4 bases and J 7 bases, with 11 bases left between them. The CDR3 sequence is CASSPDSVEQYF. DNA of the CDR3: TGCGCCAGCAGCCCCGATTCGGTGGAGCAGTACTTC.

The chain has TRBV28 and TRBJ1-1, with D hard to call. There are 11 residues in the CDR3. With 2 bases removed from V and 4 bases from J, the gap between germline ends came to 2 bases. CDR1 MDHEN and CDR2 SYDVKM come from the germline V gene. CDR3 in DNA: TGTGCCAGCAGTTTAATCACTGAAGCTTTCTTT. This gives the protein CASSLITEAFF.